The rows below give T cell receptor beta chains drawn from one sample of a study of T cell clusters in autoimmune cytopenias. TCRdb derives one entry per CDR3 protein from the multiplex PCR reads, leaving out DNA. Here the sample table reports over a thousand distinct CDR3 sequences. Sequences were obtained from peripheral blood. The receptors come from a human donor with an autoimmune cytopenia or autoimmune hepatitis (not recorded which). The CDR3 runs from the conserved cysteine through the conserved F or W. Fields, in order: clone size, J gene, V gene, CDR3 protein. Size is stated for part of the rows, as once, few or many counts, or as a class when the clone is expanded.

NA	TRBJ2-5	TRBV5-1	CASSRGFRGWETQYF
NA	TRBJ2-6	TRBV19	CASTPTSGANVLTF
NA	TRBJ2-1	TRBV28	CASSSPADYVGNEQFF
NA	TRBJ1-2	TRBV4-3	CASSQETGTVRGYTF
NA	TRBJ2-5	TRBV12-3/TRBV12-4	CASSFLETQYF
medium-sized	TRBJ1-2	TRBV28	CASTLLGDNYGYTF
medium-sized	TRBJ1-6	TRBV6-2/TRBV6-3	CASSRTGTISPLHF
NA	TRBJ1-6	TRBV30	CAWTKEGKSSYNSPLHF
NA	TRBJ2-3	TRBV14	CASSPGGGTDTQYF
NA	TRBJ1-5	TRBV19	CASIPVGQGFQPQHF
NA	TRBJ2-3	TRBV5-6	CAGASGGRTDTQYF
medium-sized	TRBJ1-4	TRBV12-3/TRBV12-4	CASSAGQGGEKLFF